The sequence of this TCR beta chain was determined in a study of Ad26.COV2.S vaccination and SARS-CoV-2 variants. General study results and limits: Possibly, TCR breadth and depth analyses underestimated total T cell responses. Individuals receiving vaccine had higher spike-specific TCR breadth than placebo recipients did.

The CDR3 is made up of 19 amino acids. Germline values: CDR1 SSHAT, CDR2 FNYEAQ (reference sequence). Sample treatment: about 20 received Ad26.COV2.S at low or high dose, single or two shots; 5 received placebo; per-sample allocation not given. Day 63 after the first injection of vaccine or placebo was the sampling time. Donor was an adult aged 18-55 years in Boston. TCRdb's copy holds only in-frame clones and misses some; the assay was immunoSEQ multiplex PCR. The repertoire holds about 350,000 clones, with approximately 84% as singletons. Concerning this clone: Its target is not known. The germline gene is not matched at one end of the junction; a read error may be the cause.

The chain links TRBV7-7 to TRBJ2-6; maybe TRBD2 (5 bases). This TCR derives from a person between 18 and 60 years old who received the Ad26.COV2.S COVID-19 vaccine or a placebo. Sequencing used peripheral blood, obtained in a trial of Ad26.COV2.S vaccine versus placebo. In DNA, the CDR3 is TGTGCTAGCAGCTTAGCGTGGGCAGGTCCTCGCTCTGGGGCCAACGTCCTGACTTTC. Protein sequence: CASSLAWAGPRSGANVLTF. The whole variable domain, remainder taken from reference TRBV7-7 and TRBJ2-6, is GAGVSQSPRYKVTKRGQDVTLRCDPISSHATLYWYQQALGQGPEFLTYFNYEAQPDKSGLPSDRFSAERPEGSISTLTIQRTEQRDSAMYRCASSLAWAGPRSGANVLTFGAGSRLTVL.